Described below is a single T cell receptor beta chain sequence and its context. Its matching antigen is unknown. The primer mix had 60 Vbeta and 13 Jbeta primers. Sequencing used immunoSEQ multiplex PCR; TCRdb keeps in-frame clones, though not all of them. The data hold tens of thousands of clones, with around 85% observed a single time. The sample comes from a study of cytomegalovirus exposure and HLA in healthy donors. Study as a whole: For the approximately 360 genotyped donors, about 79% fell within the Caucasian-associated ancestry cluster.

Study-wide findings and caveats: Whilst most TCR sequences proved rare, a subset of public TCRs occurred across many donors. Later analysis showed most CMV-associated TCR beta chains appearing HLA-restricted.

Sequencing was carried out using PBMCs. The TCR originated in a man between 18 and 29 years old in good health and CMV-seronegative.

This CDR3 is CASGTGLLHEQFF. In DNA form, the CDR3 reads TGTGCCAGCGGGACAGGGTTGTTGCATGAGCAGTTCTTC. The V gene is TRBV28, the J gene TRBJ2-1, with TRBD1 matching over 9 bases. CDR3 length: 13 residues. Trimming cost V 8 bases and J 8 bases; bases outside gene matches: 7. Germline CDR1 is MDHEN and CDR2 is SYDVKM.